A single sample is the source of the 15 T cell receptor beta chains below, sequenced in a study of T cell responses to AZD1222 COVID-19 vaccine. Sequencing used immunoSEQ multiplex PCR; TCRdb keeps in-frame clones, though not all of them. The sample lists about 150,000 clones, about 89% occurring once. The sequenced sample was peripheral blood, obtained 28 days after the second AZD1222 dose. The receptors derive from an adult who received the AZD1222 COVID-19 vaccine.

The chain links TRBV30 to TRBJ2-2; no clear D gene. Germline V lookup: CDR1 GTSNPN, CDR2 SVGIG (reference sequence). The CDR3 is 15 amino acids. V gave up 2 bases and J gave up 2 bases, with 12 bases separating them. CDR3 sequence: CAWSSWRKNTGELFF. CDR3 sequence (DNA): TGTGCCTGGAGTTCGTGGAGAAAAAACACCGGGGAGCTGTTTTTT.

For this clone: Within the sample, other DNA sequences also encode this same CDR3. This chain joins TRBV5-1 and TRBJ2-5, with D perhaps TRBD2 (7 bases). V was pared by 4 bases and J by 4 bases, with 11 bases between. CDR3 length equals 13 residues. Germline CDR1 and CDR2: SGHRS and YFSETQ. The CDR3 loop reads CASSLGGAETQYF. The CDR3 DNA sequence: TGCGCCAGCAGCCTGGGGGGGGCAGAGACCCAGTACTTC. Drawing the rest from reference TRBV5-1 and TRBJ2-5, the complete variable domain is KAGVTQTPRYLIKTRGQQVTLSCSPISGHRSVSWYQQTPGQGLQFLFEYFSETQRNKGNFPGRFSGRQFSNSRSEMNVSTLELGDSALYLCASSLGGAETQYFGPGTRLLVL.

The V call is TRBV5-6, the J call TRBJ2-2; 11 bases are a match to TRBD2. The length of the CDR3 is 16 residues. The V gene end was trimmed by 4 bases and the J gene end by 4 bases; junction bases not matched to a gene: 6. The germline V gene encodes CDR1 SGHDT and CDR2 YYEEEE. As DNA, the CDR3 is TGTGCCAGCAGCGAGATAGCGGGAGGGAGCACCGGGGAGCTGTTTTTT. Its translation: CASSEIAGGSTGELFF.

In this sample, this clone turned up once. The V call is TRBV9, the J call TRBJ1-1; D may be TRBD1 (5 bases). CDR3 length: 15 amino acids. With 3 bases removed from V and 5 bases from J, the gap between germline ends came to 17 bases. Germline CDR1 is SGDLS and CDR2 is YYNGEE. CDR3 sequence: CASSEGEGRWTEAFF. CDR3 DNA sequence: TGTGCCAGCAGCGAAGGGGAGGGGCGATGGACTGAAGCTTTCTTT.

The V gene is TRBV7-3, the J gene TRBJ2-7; 15 bases fit TRBD2. Germline CDR1 reads SGHTA; CDR2 reads FQGTGA. The length of the CDR3 is 15 residues. Germline trimming cut 2 bases from V and 4 bases from J; bases unmatched to any gene: 0. The DNA of the CDR3 is TGTGCCAGCAGCTTAGGGACTAGCGGGGGGTACGAGCAGTACTTC. This encodes CASSLGTSGGYEQYF.

The chain combines TRBV28 with TRBJ2-7; D unclear. Trimming pared 2 bases from V and 4 bases from J, leaving 9 bases between. Looked up from germline, CDR1 is MDHEN and CDR2 is SYDVKM. This CDR3 has 13 residues. In DNA form, the CDR3 reads TGTGCCAGCAGTTTAGTGTCGAGGTACGAGCAGTACTTC. It yields the protein CASSLVSRYEQYF.

V usage is TRBV13 and J usage is TRBJ1-3; no clear D gene. The germline V gene encodes CDR1 PRHDT and CDR2 FYEKMQ (reference sequence). V gave up 0 bases and J gave up 2 bases, with 5 bases separating them. The CDR3 contains 14 residues. The CDR3 sequence: CASSLGGTGNTIYF. As DNA, the CDR3 is TGTGCCAGCAGCTTAGGAGGGACTGGAAACACCATATATTTT. The full variable domain, in which reference TRBV13 and TRBJ1-3 provide the parts outside the CDR3, is AAGVIQSPRHLIKEKRETATLKCYPIPRHDTVYWYQQGPGQDPQFLISFYEKMQSDKGSIPDRFSAQQFSDYHSELNMSSLELGDSALYFCASSLGGTGNTIYFGEGSWLTVV.

The chain couples TRBV20-1 to TRBJ2-4, with a weak D call TRBD1 (6 bases). This CDR3 spans 11 amino acids. Germline V gene data show CDR1 as DFQATT and CDR2 as SNEGSKA (reference sequence). V was clipped by 6 bases and J by 8 bases, with 11 bases between them. CDR3 sequence reads: CSASNRDIQYF. As DNA, the CDR3 is TGCAGTGCGTCGAACAGGGACATTCAGTACTTC.

The V and J genes are TRBV10-3 and TRBJ1-5, with 8 bases lining up with TRBD1. Per the germline V gene, CDR1 is ENHRY and CDR2 is SYGVKD. The CDR3 length is 17 residues. Trimming took 4 bases from V and 2 from J; bases not matched to a gene: 10. The CDR3 here is CAISANQGAPGNQPQHF. The CDR3 DNA is TGTGCCATCAGTGCCAACCAGGGGGCGCCGGGCAATCAGCCCCAGCATTTT.

The J gene is TRBJ2-1, the V gene TRBV5-1, with D tentatively TRBD2 (6 bases). Deletions cut 4 bases from V and 2 bases from J, with 10 bases between. This CDR3 has 14 residues. Germline CDR1 and CDR2: SGHRS and YFSETQ. This CDR3 is CASSPEGPYNEQFF. CDR3 nucleotide sequence: TGCGCCAGCAGCCCGGAGGGACCCTACAATGAGCAGTTCTTC. Combining the CDR3 with reference TRBV5-1 and TRBJ2-1 gives the whole variable domain KAGVTQTPRYLIKTRGQQVTLSCSPISGHRSVSWYQQTPGQGLQFLFEYFSETQRNKGNFPGRFSGRQFSNSRSEMNVSTLELGDSALYLCASSPEGPYNEQFFGPGTRLTVL.

V usage is TRBV2 and J usage is TRBJ2-5, with unresolved D. Germline CDR1 reads SNHLY; CDR2 reads FYNNEI. The CDR3 is 12 residues long. The ends were cut back, 2 bases at V and 4 bases at J, with 5 bases in the middle. DNA for the CDR3: TGTGCCAGCAGTGAATCTCGAGAGACCCAGTACTTC. Amino acids: CASSESRETQYF.

The chain uses TRBV9 and TRBJ1-2, with D uncertain. Trimming took 4 bases from V and 8 from J, leaving 12 bases between them. Germline V lookup: CDR1 SGDLS, CDR2 YYNGEE. This CDR3 region has 12 residues. The chain's CDR3 is CASSTTIRGYTF. The CDR3 bases are TGTGCCAGCAGCACAACCATCCGGGGCTACACCTTC.

This chain joins TRBV5-1 and TRBJ1-2; 7 bases match TRBD1. The CDR3 loop spans 12 amino acids. V dropped 4 bases and J dropped 6; count of bases not matched to a gene: 3. Germline V gene lookup returns CDR1 SGHRS and CDR2 YFSETQ. The CDR3 DNA is TGCGCCAGCAGCCCCGACAGGGATGGCTACACCTTC. This sequence encodes CASSPDRDGYTF.

The rearrangement uses TRBV4-1 and TRBJ1-2; D is unclear. Per germline, CDR1 MGHRA and CDR2 YSYEKL. The CDR3 totals 17 residues. Between the trimmed V and J ends, which lost 0 bases and 1 base, there was a span of 15 bases. The CDR3 nucleotides are TGCGCCAGCAGCCAAGATTATGACACGGCCTATAACTATGGCTACACCTTC. Translating it yields CASSQDYDTAYNYGYTF.

V is TRBV7-3 and J is TRBJ2-3; 8 positions match TRBD2. The V segment lost 5 bases and the J segment 1 base; nucleotides outside the gene matches: 2. Germline-derived CDR1 and CDR2 are SGHTA and FQGTGA. This CDR3 has 14 residues. For the CDR3, the DNA is TGTGCCAGCAGCCCCGGGAGGGGCACAGATACGCAGTATTTT. Translation gives CASSPGRGTDTQYF. The full variable domain, in which reference TRBV7-3 and TRBJ2-3 provide the parts outside the CDR3, is GAGVSQTPSNKVTEKGKYVELRCDPISGHTALYWYRQSLGQGPEFLIYFQGTGAADDSGLPNDRFFAVRPEGSVSTLKIQRTERGDSAVYLCASSPGRGTDTQYFGPGTRLTVL.